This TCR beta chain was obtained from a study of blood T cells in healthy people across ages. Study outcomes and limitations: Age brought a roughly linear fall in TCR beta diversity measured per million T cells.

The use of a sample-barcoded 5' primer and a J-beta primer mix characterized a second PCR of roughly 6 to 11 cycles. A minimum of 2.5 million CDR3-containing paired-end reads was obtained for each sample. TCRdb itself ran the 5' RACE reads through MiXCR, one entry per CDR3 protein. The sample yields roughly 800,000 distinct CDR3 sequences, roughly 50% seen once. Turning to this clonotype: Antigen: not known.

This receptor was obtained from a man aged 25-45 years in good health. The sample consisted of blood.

CDR3 amino acids: CASSTDDRNYGYTF. CDR3 sequence (DNA): TGTGCCAGCAGCACGGACGACAGGAACTATGGCTACACCTTC. The chain has TRBV11-2 and TRBJ1-2, with D possibly being TRBD1 (6 bases). Germline V gene sequence: CDR1 SGHAT, CDR2 FQNNGV. This CDR3 is 14 amino acids long. Trimming took off 5 bases at V and 2 bases at J, with 12 bases between the two ends.